The clone carrying this T cell receptor (beta chain) was counted a single time. V shed 3 bases and J 5 bases; nucleotides not matched to a gene: 6. This CDR3 region has 15 residues. Germline V lookup: CDR1 MGHDK, CDR2 SYGVNS. The data were obtained in a study of blood T cell repertoires in COVID-19. This table comes from immunoSEQ multiplex PCR, and its TCRdb copy is limited to in-frame clones, with some not included. Of 300,000 to 400,000 clones in the sample, around nine tenths were seen once. The V and J genes are TRBV25-1 and TRBJ1-4; 7 positions agree with TRBD1. Sequenced sample: peripheral blood. The sequence derives from a human donor in a cohort sampled during active COVID-19. The CDR3 loop reads CASSDLTGRNEKLFF. CDR3 bases: TGTGCCAGCAGTGACCTGACAGGGAGGAATGAAAAACTGTTTTTT.